Presented here are 11 T cell receptor beta chains from one specimen sequenced in a study of control samples from healthy donors and cancer patients. The repertoire was sequenced with immunoSEQ multiplex PCR; TCRdb's copy has only in-frame clones and lacks some. The data show 95,000 to 150,000 clones, about 86% seen once. Sample: blood. The receptor set was obtained from a man between 25 and 39 years old in good health.

CDR3 nucleotide sequence: TGTGCCAGCAGCTTATCGGGGGGTGGGAACACCGGGGAGCTGTTTTTT. Translated, it gives CASSLSGGGNTGELFF. The chain joins TRBV7-3 to TRBJ2-2, with 7 bases that match TRBD2. Per the germline V gene, CDR1 is SGHTA and CDR2 is FQGTGA. The V segment lost 2 bases and the J segment 1 base; nucleotides outside the gene matches: 4. The CDR3 is made up of 16 amino acids.

This chain joins TRBV7-2 and TRBJ1-5, with D tentatively TRBD1 (5 bases). Trimming removed 5 bases from V and 7 bases from J, with 12 bases in between. Germline lookup yields CDR1 SGHTA and CDR2 FQGNSA. The CDR3 spans 13 residues. The DNA for the CDR3 is TGTGCCAGCAGCGCCAGGGTCCAACAGCCCCAGCATTTT. Its translation: CASSARVQQPQHF.

J is TRBJ2-7 and V is TRBV2; perhaps TRBD1 as D (6 bases). The CDR3 loop spans 14 amino acids. Between the trimmed V and J ends, which lost 1 base and 6 bases, there was a span of 13 bases. CDR1 and CDR2 (germline): SNHLY, FYNNEI. The CDR3 spells CASSEGRGLSEQYF. The DNA of the CDR3 is TGTGCCAGCAGTGAAGGCAGGGGCCTAAGCGAGCAGTACTTC.

The rearrangement uses TRBV6-6 and TRBJ2-1; D perhaps matches TRBD2 (6 bases). With 10 bases removed from V and 2 bases from J, the gap between germline ends came to 12 bases. Germline-derived CDR1 and CDR2 are MNHNY and SVGAGI (reference sequence). This CDR3 comprises 13 residues. CDR3 region: CAISRGTYNEQFF. The CDR3, as DNA: TGTGCCATCTCTCGGGGGACCTACAATGAGCAGTTCTTC.

CDR3 residues: CASSSLTNYGYTF. The CDR3 bases are TGTGCCAGCAGTTCACTTACTAACTATGGCTACACCTTC. J is TRBJ1-2 and V is TRBV25-1; D remains ambiguous. CDR3 length equals 13 residues. The ends were cut back, 5 bases at V and 0 bases at J, with 7 bases in the middle. CDR1 MGHDK and CDR2 SYGVNS come from the germline V gene.

Note on this clone: This CDR3 is also generated by other DNA sequences in the sample. The J gene is TRBJ2-3, the V gene TRBV5-1; D is ambiguous. The CDR3 length is 14 residues. With 0 bases removed from V and 2 bases from J, the gap between germline ends came to 7 bases. Germline-derived CDR1 and CDR2 are SGHRS and YFSETQ. The CDR3 DNA sequence: TGCGCCAGCAGCTTGGAGGCGCCCACAGATACGCAGTATTTT. Residues: CASSLEAPTDTQYF.

The chain joins TRBV14 to TRBJ1-1; tentative D call: TRBD1 (6 bases). The length of the CDR3 is 16 residues. Trimming cost V 0 bases and J 1 base, with 12 bases left between them. Germline CDR1 and CDR2: SGHDN and FVKESK. CDR3 in amino acids: CASSQEKGGRNTEAFF. The CDR3 coding sequence is TGTGCCAGCAGCCAAGAAAAGGGGGGCAGGAACACTGAAGCTTTCTTT.

This chain joins TRBV5-1 and TRBJ1-1; D remains unclear. Germline V gene lookup returns CDR1 SGHRS and CDR2 YFSETQ. The CDR3 runs 14 residues. V was shortened by 1 base and J by 0 bases, with 7 bases between the two germline ends. CDR3 DNA: TGCGCCAGCAGCTTGCAGGCGATGAACACTGAAGCTTTCTTT. Protein: CASSLQAMNTEAFF. The full variable domain, rest sourced from reference TRBV5-1 and TRBJ1-1, is KAGVTQTPRYLIKTRGQQVTLSCSPISGHRSVSWYQQTPGQGLQFLFEYFSETQRNKGNFPGRFSGRQFSNSRSEMNVSTLELGDSALYLCASSLQAMNTEAFFGQGTRLTVV.

This chain uses TRBV11-3 with TRBJ2-1; D gene ambiguous. V was trimmed by 4 bases and J by 0 bases, leaving 13 bases between them. From germline, CDR1 is SGHNT and CDR2 YENEEA. The CDR3 length is 16 residues. The CDR3 region has the DNA TGTGCCAGCAGCTCACCTTCCGGTCGCTCCTACAATGAGCAGTTCTTC. Translating gives CASSSPSGRSYNEQFF.

The chain uses TRBV30 and TRBJ1-2; TRBD1 matches at 8 bases. The junction had 10 bases not matched to a gene; V was cut back by 1 base and J by 6 bases. The CDR3 is 15 amino acids. CDR1 and CDR2 from the germline V gene are GTSNPN and SVGIG (reference sequence). The chain's CDR3 is CAWSASIQGGHGYTF. The CDR3 DNA reads TGTGCCTGGAGTGCATCGATACAGGGGGGTCATGGCTACACCTTC.

The rearrangement links TRBV3-1 (or the pseudogene TRBV3-2) to TRBJ2-7, with 9 bases aligning to TRBD1. CDR3 length: 13 residues. The germline CDR1 and CDR2 sequences are LGHDT and YNNKEL (reference sequence). Unmatched junction bases numbered 5, after V lost 4 bases and J lost 7 bases. The CDR3 coding sequence is TGTGCCAGCAGCCCAGGGACAGGGAGAGAGCAGTACGTC. This encodes CASSPGTGREQYV.